Listed below are T cell receptor beta chains from one sample, sequenced in a study of prognosis after radiotherapy for stage I lung cancer. TCRdb used MiXCR to reprocess the multiplex PCR reads, holding one entry per CDR3 protein. The sample includes approximately 25,000 distinct CDR3 sequences, approximately 38% of them seen just once. Sample: PBMCs, taken before or after stereotactic body radiation therapy (not recorded which). Source of these receptors: a donor aged 50 or older with non-small cell lung cancer. Each CDR3 is given with its conserved first and last residue. Each record gives: J gene, V gene, clone size, D gene, CDR3 DNA, CDR3 protein. The D gene is left open where the match is weak. Not all rows give a size; the values are once, few, many and, for expanded clones, a class.

>TRBJ2-5|TRBV24-1|many|TRBD1
TGTGCCACCAGTGATCCCAGGGGGCGAGAGACCCAGTACTTC
CATSDPRGRETQYF
>TRBJ2-1|TRBV7-3|many|TRBD2
TGTGCCAGCAGCGCCCACGGGACTAGCGGGAGCAATGAGCAGTTCTTC
CASSAHGTSGSNEQFF
>TRBJ2-1|TRBV12-3/TRBV12-4|NA|NA
TGTGCCAGCAGTCCTAGGGGGGGGCTCAATGAGCAGTTCTTC
CASSPRGGLNEQFF
>TRBJ2-3|TRBV7-9|NA|NA
TGTGCCAGCGGCCCAGCATCTAGCACAGATACGCAGTATTTT
CASGPASSTDTQYF
>TRBJ2-3|TRBV19|many|NA
TGTGCCCATCAGGCCCCCCGGGCTCGGACAGATACGCAGTATTTT
CAHQAPRARTDTQYF
>TRBJ2-5|TRBV20-1|many|NA
TGCAGTGCTAGTTGGTTAGCCGGTAAAGAGACCCAGTACTTC
CSASWLAGKETQYF
>TRBJ2-3|TRBV12-3/TRBV12-4|many|TRBD2
TGTGCCAGCAGTTTACCCCCGGGACTAGATTCCACAGATACGCAGTATTTT
CASSLPPGLDSTDTQYF
>TRBJ2-5|TRBV5-1|many|TRBD2
TGCGCCAGCAGCTCTCTAGCGGGGGGGTTTGGAGAGACCCAGTACTTC
CASSSLAGGFGETQYF
>TRBJ2-5|TRBV6-1|many|NA
TGTGCCAGCAACCGCGCATACCAAGAGACCCAGTACTTC
CASNRAYQETQYF
>TRBJ2-5|TRBV19|NA|NA
TGTGCCAGTAGTACGCAGGGGGGGAAGACCCAGTACTTC
CASSTQGGKTQYF
>TRBJ1-6|TRBV7-9|many|NA
TGTGCCAGCAAACGGGACCCCTATTCACCCCTCCACTTT
CASKRDPYSPLHF
>TRBJ2-7|TRBV3-1|many|NA
TGTGCCAGCAGCCCGATATATGGACCGGGAGAGCAGTACTTC
CASSPIYGPGEQYF
>TRBJ2-7|TRBV5-1|NA|NA
TGCGCCAGCAGCTTGGATCCGGCAGTACTAGGGGGCGAGCAGTACTTC
CASSLDPAVLGGEQYF
>TRBJ2-5|TRBV7-9|NA|NA
TGTGCCAGCAGCGGCTACAGGGTAGAGACCCAGTACTTC
CASSGYRVETQYF
>TRBJ1-2|TRBV12-3/TRBV12-4|NA|NA
TGTGCCAGCAGTGAGGGTGGGTATGGCTACACCTTC
CASSEGGYGYTF
>TRBJ2-7|TRBV5-1|many|NA
TGCGCCAGCAGCTTCGCAGGATCCTACGAGCAGTACTTC
CASSFAGSYEQYF
>TRBJ1-2|TRBV28|NA|NA
TGTGCCAGAAATGCCCCCCTTGTCGGCTACACCTTC
CARNAPLVGYTF
>TRBJ1-2|TRBV28|many|NA
TGTGCCAGCAGTTCGGGCTATGGCTACACCTTC
CASSSGYGYTF